Listed below are T cell receptor beta chains from one sample, sequenced in a study of blood T cell repertoires in COVID-19. TCRdb keeps only in-frame clones here, not all; method: immunoSEQ multiplex PCR. The repertoire consists of roughly 300,000 clones, with around 87% occurring once and the leading ten covering roughly 5%. Sequencing used PBMCs or T cells enriched from blood (not recorded which). The receptor set was obtained from a woman aged 25 to 39 who had recovered from COVID-19. Each CDR3 is given with its conserved first and last residue. The D gene is left open where the match is weak. Some rows mark clone size as missing; the rest say once, few, many or name a class of expanded clone.

>TRBJ1-5|-|TRBV5-6|-
CASSLGPDQPQHF
TGTGCCAGCAGCCTGGGGCCAGATCAGCCCCAGCATTTT
>TRBJ1-1|-|TRBV11-2|-
CASSYFRGGTEAFF
TGTGCCAGCAGCTACTTCAGGGGTGGCACTGAAGCTTTCTTT
>TRBJ1-4|-|TRBV11-2|-
CASSLDLTSREKLFF
TGTGCCAGCAGCTTAGATCTGACCTCCAGGGAAAAACTGTTTTTT
>TRBJ2-3|-|TRBV11-1|-
CASSLSTDTQYF
TGTGCCAGCAGTTTATCTACAGATACGCAGTATTTT
>TRBJ1-5|once|TRBV11-2|-
CASSSQGNQPQHF
TGTGCCAGCAGCTCGCAGGGGAATCAGCCCCAGCATTTT
>TRBJ1-2|-|TRBV12-5|-
CASGLEQETNYGYTF
TGTGCTAGTGGTTTAGAACAGGAGACTAACTATGGCTACACCTTC
>TRBJ1-5|-|TRBV4-1|-
CASSQGQANNQPQHF
TGCGCCAGCAGCCAAGGACAGGCGAACAATCAGCCCCAGCATTTT
>TRBJ1-1|-|TRBV29-1|TRBD1
CSAQTGEDTEAFF
TGCAGCGCCCAGACAGGGGAAGACACTGAAGCTTTCTTT
>TRBJ2-7|-|TRBV19|TRBD2
CASSRAAGGVLNEQYF
TGTGCCAGTAGTAGGGCAGCGGGGGGGGTCCTGAACGAGCAGTACTTC
>TRBJ1-4|once|TRBV28|TRBD1
CASGPGQGIEKLFF
TGTGCCAGCGGGCCGGGACAGGGAATTGAAAAACTGTTTTTT
>TRBJ1-2|-|TRBV7-2|-
CASSLDRAYYGYTF
TGTGCCAGCAGCTTAGACAGGGCGTACTATGGCTACACCTTC
>TRBJ1-2|-|TRBV7-2|TRBD1
CASSNRDRAHGYTF
TGTGCCAGCAGCAACCGGGACAGGGCGCACGGCTACACCTTC
>TRBJ2-1|-|TRBV5-1|-
CASSWRDGYNEQFF
TGCGCCAGCAGCTGGCGGGACGGCTACAATGAGCAGTTCTTC
>TRBJ2-5|-|TRBV5-5|-
CASSLSGRWEETQYF
TGTGCCAGCAGCTTGTCCGGGAGATGGGAAGAGACCCAGTACTTC
>TRBJ2-3|-|TRBV5-1|TRBD1
CASSLGQGEQYF
TGCGCCAGCAGCTTGGGGCAGGGGGAGCAGTATTTT
>TRBJ1-6|-|TRBV7-6|-
CASSLLQPGQGGNSPLHF
TGTGCCAGCAGCTTATTACAACCAGGTCAGGGAGGAAATTCACCCCTCCACTTT
>TRBJ1-5|-|TRBV27|-
CASSLRASGQPQHF
TGTGCCAGCAGTCTCCGGGCCTCGGGGCAGCCCCAGCATTTT
>TRBJ2-4|-|TRBV20-1|TRBD1
CSASNRGLDWGNIQYF
TGCAGTGCTAGTAATAGGGGGCTCGATTGGGGAAACATTCAGTACTTC
>TRBJ1-1|-|TRBV14|-
CASSQAGLEAFF
TGTGCCAGCAGCCAAGCCGGACTTGAAGCTTTCTTT
>TRBJ2-7|once|TRBV4-3|TRBD1
CASSQGNQRGHEQYF
TGCGCCAGCAGCCAAGGAAACCAGAGGGGGCACGAGCAGTACTTC
>TRBJ1-2|-|TRBV27|TRBD1
CASSYLTGLYGYTF
TGTGCCAGCAGCTACTTGACAGGGCTCTATGGCTACACCTTC
>TRBJ1-4|-|TRBV4-3|-
CASSQDPRGVREKLFF
TGCGCCAGCAGCCAAGATCCCAGGGGCGTGAGAGAAAAACTGTTTTTT
>TRBJ1-1|-|TRBV6-4|TRBD1
CASSAGTGNEAFF
TGTGCCAGCAGTGCCGGGACAGGGAATGAAGCTTTCTTT
>TRBJ2-7|-|TRBV1|-
CTSSPTGGMDEQYF
TGCACCAGCAGCCCCACAGGGGGAATGGACGAGCAGTACTTC
>TRBJ1-6|-|TRBV5-6|-
CASSWAQPINSPLHF
TGTGCCAGCAGCTGGGCACAGCCTATTAATTCACCCCTCCACTTT
>TRBJ1-2|-|TRBV12-3/TRBV12-4|TRBD1
CASTLDRGRGYTF
TGTGCCAGCACCCTCGACAGGGGGCGGGGCTACACCTTC
>TRBJ2-3|many|TRBV4-2|-
CASSQDPPRAGALSGTDTQYF
TGTGCCAGCAGCCAAGATCCCCCCCGCGCGGGGGCCCTCTCGGGGACAGATACGCAGTATTTT
>TRBJ1-2|-|TRBV28|-
CASKWGSNYGYTF
TGTGCCAGCAAATGGGGCTCCAACTATGGCTACACCTTC
>TRBJ1-2|-|TRBV7-9|-
CASSLSGYGYTF
TGTGCCAGCAGCCTTTCAGGGTACGGCTACACCTTC
>TRBJ1-5|-|TRBV2|-
CASGRGENQPQHF
TGTGCCAGTGGGCGGGGGGAAAATCAGCCCCAGCATTTT
>TRBJ1-1|-|TRBV5-1|-
CASSLVGGRMNTEAFF
TGCGCCAGCAGCTTGGTTGGGGGCCGCATGAACACTGAAGCTTTCTTT
>TRBJ1-5|-|TRBV3-1/TRBV3-2|-
CASSLSNQPQHF
TGTGCCAGCAGCCTCTCTAATCAGCCCCAGCATTTT
>TRBJ1-2|once|TRBV10-3|TRBD1
CAISALDRGGGYTF
TGTGCCATCAGTGCCCTGGACAGGGGAGGTGGCTACACCTTC
>TRBJ1-4|-|TRBV7-2|-
CASSSITGPTNEKLFF
TGTGCCAGCAGCTCGATAACAGGGCCAACTAATGAAAAACTGTTTTTT
>TRBJ2-1|-|TRBV6-2/TRBV6-3|TRBD1
CASSFGTGNEQFF
TGTGCCAGCAGTTTTGGGACAGGGAATGAGCAGTTCTTC
>TRBJ2-6|few|TRBV28|-
CASRYMWGPSSGANVLTF
TGTGCCAGTAGGTATATGTGGGGCCCAAGCTCTGGGGCCAACGTCCTGACTTTC
>TRBJ1-5|-|TRBV4-1|TRBD1
CASSQGVVRQGAWPQHF
TGCGCCAGCAGCCAAGGGGTTGTGCGACAGGGGGCTTGGCCCCAGCATTTT
>TRBJ1-3|-|TRBV29-1|-
CSVETRTRNTIYF
TGCAGCGTTGAAACTCGAACCAGAAACACCATATATTTT
>TRBJ1-5|-|TRBV2|-
CASRGDVGNQPQHF
TGTGCCAGCAGAGGGGATGTTGGCAATCAGCCCCAGCATTTT
>TRBJ1-1|-|TRBV12-3/TRBV12-4|-
CASVRDLHTEAFF
TGTGCCAGCGTCCGGGATCTACACACTGAAGCTTTCTTT
>TRBJ2-2|-|TRBV25-1|-
CASSEVGGSAGELFF
TGTGCCAGCAGTGAAGTCGGCGGCAGCGCCGGGGAGCTGTTTTTT
>TRBJ2-7|once|TRBV5-4|TRBD2
CASSLELAGGDEQYF
TGTGCCAGCAGCTTGGAATTAGCGGGGGGCGACGAGCAGTACTTC
>TRBJ2-3|once|TRBV14|TRBD2
CASSPLTSGYTDTQYF
TGTGCCAGCAGCCCCTTGACTAGCGGGTACACAGATACGCAGTATTTT
>TRBJ1-6|-|TRBV5-6|-
CASSSLKVPGNSPLHF
TGTGCCAGCAGCTCGTTGAAGGTGCCGGGGAATTCACCCCTCCACTTT
>TRBJ1-3|-|TRBV4-2|-
CASSQELSGSGNTIYF
TGTGCCAGCAGCCAAGAACTCTCAGGGTCTGGAAACACCATATATTTT
>TRBJ1-2|-|TRBV14|TRBD1
CASSRVAGGGDGYTF
TGTGCCAGCAGCCGAGTAGCAGGGGGCGGGGATGGCTACACCTTC
>TRBJ1-5|-|TRBV27|-
CASSSTGGEYQPQHF
TGTGCCAGCAGTTCTACAGGAGGGGAGTATCAGCCCCAGCATTTT
>TRBJ2-1|-|TRBV5-1|-
CASSFGESSYNEQFF
TGCGCCAGCAGCTTCGGGGAAAGCTCCTACAATGAGCAGTTCTTC
>TRBJ1-3|once|TRBV18|-
CASSLNTGLSGNTIYF
TGTGCCAGCTCCCTCAACACAGGGCTCTCTGGAAACACCATATATTTT
>TRBJ2-6|-|TRBV19|-
CASSTGGGFGANVLTF
TGTGCCAGTAGTACGGGGGGCGGGTTCGGGGCCAACGTCCTGACTTTC
>TRBJ2-7|-|TRBV15|-
CATNWGDAGLGEQYF
TGTGCCACCAACTGGGGGGACGCGGGACTGGGAGAGCAGTACTTC
>TRBJ1-4|-|TRBV7-9|TRBD1
CASSPGGLVNEKLFF
TGTGCCAGCAGCCCAGGGGGCCTCGTTAATGAAAAACTGTTTTTT